Presented here are 14 T cell receptor beta chains from one specimen sequenced in a study of cytomegalovirus exposure and HLA in healthy donors. Primers for the PCR totalled 60 Vbeta and 13 Jbeta. Produced via immunoSEQ multiplex PCR; TCRdb's table is partial and in-frame only. The sample holds 95,000 to 150,000 clones, around 80% seen once. The sequenced sample consisted of PBMCs. These receptor sequences come from a man in his forties or fifties in good health and CMV-seronegative.

This clone was observed a handful of times. The chain couples TRBV6-5 to TRBJ2-7; D is perhaps TRBD1 (5 bases). CDR1 and CDR2 from the germline V gene are MNHEY and SVGAGI. Trimming stripped 8 bases from V and 5 bases from J, with 19 bases between. The CDR3 is 14 residues long. The CDR3 DNA reads TGTGCCAGCGGACAAAGGGGCCCCTCGGACGAGCAGTACTTC. Residues: CASGQRGPSDEQYF.

About this clone: This specimen includes other DNA sequences encoding the same CDR3. The CDR3 here is CASSVQGSGANVLTF. As DNA, the CDR3 is TGTGCCAGCAGCGTGCAGGGGTCTGGGGCCAACGTCCTGACTTTC. This sequence joins TRBV9 and TRBJ2-6, with a tentative D call TRBD1 (6 bases). This CDR3 has 15 amino acids. V was clipped by 2 bases and J by 1 base, with 7 bases between them. Germline CDR1 reads SGDLS; CDR2 reads YYNGEE.

This chain links TRBV9 with TRBJ2-1, with 9 positions matching TRBD2. With V trimmed by 2 bases and J by 6 bases, 6 bases remained unmatched. In germline, CDR1 is SGDLS, CDR2 YYNGEE. The CDR3 has 15 amino acids. The CDR3 protein is CASSVQAGGGNEQFF. Written as DNA, the CDR3 is TGTGCCAGCAGCGTGCAGGCGGGGGGGGGCAATGAGCAGTTCTTC.

A few counts support this clone. This chain joins TRBV4-3 and TRBJ2-7; 7 nucleotides align to TRBD2. This CDR3 is 15 amino acids long. V trimming: 4 bases; J trimming: 2 bases; junction bases outside the gene matches: 8. Per the germline V gene, CDR1 is LGHNA and CDR2 is YSLEER. CDR3 loop: CASSRNREEAYEQYF. The CDR3 nucleotides read TGCGCCAGCAGCCGCAACCGGGAGGAAGCCTACGAGCAGTACTTC.

The V gene is TRBV18, the J gene TRBJ1-1, with a weak D call TRBD1 (5 bases). The CDR3 contains 15 residues. V was trimmed by 2 bases and J by 5 bases, leaving 15 bases between them. Looked up from germline, CDR1 is KGHSH and CDR2 is LQKENI. The CDR3 DNA is TGTGCCAGCTCACCAAAAACCGAGGGGAGGACTGAAGCTTTCTTT. Its translation: CASSPKTEGRTEAFF.

This chain connects TRBV30 to TRBJ1-1; D ambiguous. Trimming left V 2 bases short and J 2 bases short, with 9 bases between. Germline loops: CDR1 GTSNPN, CDR2 SVGIG (reference sequence). The CDR3 covers 13 residues. The CDR3 is CAWSLRVNTEAFF. Here the CDR3 DNA reads TGTGCCTGGAGTTTACGAGTTAACACTGAAGCTTTCTTT.

This chain joins TRBV7-3 and TRBJ2-5; 14 nucleotides align to TRBD2. The germline V gene encodes CDR1 SGHTA and CDR2 FQGTGA. The CDR3 covers 16 residues. Trimming took 4 bases from V and 6 from J; bases not matched to a gene: 7. The CDR3 DNA reads TGTGCCAGCAGCTCCGGGACTAGCGGGGGTCGAAAGACCCAGTACTTC. This sequence encodes CASSSGTSGGRKTQYF.

The J gene is TRBJ2-6, the V gene TRBV18, with D possibly being TRBD2 (6 bases). Between the trimmed V and J ends, which lost 4 bases and 0 bases, there was a span of 13 bases. Looked up from germline, CDR1 is KGHSH and CDR2 is LQKENI. This CDR3 spans 17 amino acids. Here the CDR3 DNA reads TGTGCCAGCTCACGCGGGACGGCGAGCTCTGGGGCCAACGTCCTGACTTTC. Translating gives CASSRGTASSGANVLTF.

This rearrangement joins TRBV19 to TRBJ2-1, with a tentative D call TRBD1 (5 bases). Between the trimmed V and J ends, which lost 3 bases and 8 bases, there was a span of 14 bases. This CDR3 is 14 amino acids long. Germline lookup yields CDR1 LNHDA and CDR2 SQIVND (reference sequence). This CDR3 is CASSIGQGTDEQFF. As DNA, the CDR3 is TGTGCCAGTAGTATTGGGCAGGGTACAGATGAGCAGTTCTTC.

This chain joins TRBV6-1 and TRBJ1-5; no clear D. The ends were cut back, 2 bases at V and 4 bases at J, with 12 bases in the middle. Germline V lookup: CDR1 MNHNS, CDR2 SASEGT. CDR3 size: 15 residues. CDR3: CASSESGSVNQPQHF. CDR3 DNA sequence: TGTGCCAGCAGTGAATCCGGGTCAGTTAATCAGCCCCAGCATTTT.

The chain combines TRBV4-1 with TRBJ2-3; D is unresolved. With 1 base removed from V and 6 bases from J, the gap between germline ends came to 8 bases. Germline V lookup: CDR1 MGHRA, CDR2 YSYEKL. The CDR3 length is 13 residues. DNA for the CDR3: TGCGCCAGCAGCCAAGCTTCGCGGGATACGCAGTATTTT. It encodes CASSQASRDTQYF.

The chain couples TRBV11-3 to TRBJ2-7; D remains ambiguous. The germline V and J ends were trimmed by 5 bases and 5 bases, with 16 bases remaining between them. CDR3 length equals 14 residues. Per germline, CDR1 SGHNT and CDR2 YENEEA. In DNA, the CDR3 is TGTGCCAGCAGCCTTCGTCCCTTCAAGCACGAGCAGTACTTC. As protein: CASSLRPFKHEQYF.

V and J are TRBV7-8 and TRBJ1-2; D might be TRBD1 (5 bases). Germline values: CDR1 SGHVS, CDR2 FQNEAQ. V lost 1 base and J lost 1, with 10 bases in between. The CDR3 extends over 15 amino acids. The CDR3 DNA reads as TGTGCCAGCAGCTTAGGGGGCGCGATTAACTATGGCTACACCTTC. Translated, it gives CASSLGGAINYGYTF.

This chain links TRBV5-1 with TRBJ2-1; no firm D call. Germline values: CDR1 SGHRS, CDR2 YFSETQ. The length of the CDR3 is 13 residues. The germline V and J ends were trimmed by 2 bases and 8 bases, with 11 bases remaining between them. CDR3 sequence reads: CASSLFIRDEQFF. The CDR3 DNA is TGCGCCAGCAGCTTATTTATCCGGGATGAGCAGTTCTTC.